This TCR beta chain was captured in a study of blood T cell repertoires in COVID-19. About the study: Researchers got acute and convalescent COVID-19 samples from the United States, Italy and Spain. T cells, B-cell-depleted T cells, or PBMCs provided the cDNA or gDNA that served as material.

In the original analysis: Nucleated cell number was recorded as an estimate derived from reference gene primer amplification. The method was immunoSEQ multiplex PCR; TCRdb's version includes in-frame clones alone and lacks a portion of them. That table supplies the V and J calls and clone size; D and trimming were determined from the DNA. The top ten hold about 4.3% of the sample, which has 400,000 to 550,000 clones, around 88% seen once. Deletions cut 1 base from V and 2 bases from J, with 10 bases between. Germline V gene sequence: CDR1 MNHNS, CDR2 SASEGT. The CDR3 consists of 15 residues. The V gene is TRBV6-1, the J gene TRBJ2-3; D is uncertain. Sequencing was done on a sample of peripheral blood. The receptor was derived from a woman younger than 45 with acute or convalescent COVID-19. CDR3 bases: TGTGCCAGCAGTGAAGTAAACAGACCCACAGATACGCAGTATTTT. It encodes CASSEVNRPTDTQYF.